These T cell receptor beta chains were read from a single sample in a study of blood T cell repertoires in COVID-19. Measured with immunoSEQ multiplex PCR; TCRdb has only the in-frame clones, and not every one. Of about 190,000 clones in the sample, 65% to 80% were seen once. The material sequenced was peripheral blood. The source is a middle-aged man who had recovered from COVID-19. CDR3s include the opening cysteine and the closing phenylalanine or tryptophan. A D gene is named only where the DNA matches it firmly. A clone size is listed for some rows: how often the clone was seen (once, few, many), or a class if it is expanded.

.	TRBV5-5	TRBJ2-7	.	CASSPSGSKPSYEQYF	TGTGCCAGCAGCCCTTCGGGAAGCAAACCCTCCTACGAGCAGTACTTC
.	TRBV13	TRBJ1-4	.	CASSLRGGNEKLFF	TGTGCCAGCAGCTTAAGAGGGGGAAATGAAAAACTGTTTTTT
once	TRBV9	TRBJ2-7	.	CASSVAGEAREQYF	TGTGCCAGCAGCGTAGCGGGGGAGGCTCGCGAGCAGTACTTC
.	TRBV9	TRBJ1-1	.	CASSVGFSAAPIEAFF	TGTGCCAGCAGCGTAGGTTTTTCAGCGGCCCCCATTGAAGCTTTCTTT
.	TRBV29-1	TRBJ2-1	TRBD2	CSVDGLAGVRYNEQFF	TGCAGCGTTGATGGACTAGCGGGAGTAAGATACAATGAGCAGTTCTTC
.	TRBV7-2	TRBJ2-6	.	CASSLRSGISSGANVLTF	TGTGCCAGCAGCTTACGGTCAGGGATCAGCTCTGGGGCCAACGTCCTGACTTTC
.	TRBV11-2	TRBJ1-2	.	CASSLGQVYGYTF	TGTGCCAGCAGCTTAGGACAGGTCTATGGCTACACCTTC
.	TRBV12-5	TRBJ2-6	TRBD1	CASGIGQGTGANVLTF	TGTGCTAGTGGTATCGGACAGGGGACTGGGGCCAACGTCCTGACTTTC
.	TRBV11-3	TRBJ1-1	.	CASSLDIETEAFF	TGTGCCAGCAGCTTAGACATAGAGACTGAAGCTTTCTTT
.	TRBV6-5	TRBJ2-1	.	CAGREGEFGEQFF	TGTGCCGGACGCGAGGGTGAGTTTGGTGAGCAGTTCTTC
.	TRBV5-1	TRBJ1-1	TRBD1	CASGQGAGNTEAFF	TGCGCCAGCGGCCAGGGGGCAGGGAACACTGAAGCTTTCTTT
.	TRBV6-5	TRBJ2-3	.	CASMSSSHTDTQYF	TGTGCCAGCATGAGTTCTAGCCACACAGATACGCAGTATTTT
.	TRBV5-4	TRBJ2-3	TRBD2	CASSTPTSGATDTQYF	TGTGCCAGCAGCACCCCGACTAGCGGGGCCACAGATACGCAGTATTTT
.	TRBV19	TRBJ2-7	TRBD2	CASSIVTSGTYEQYF	TGTGCCAGTAGTATAGTGACTAGCGGGACTTACGAGCAGTACTTC
.	TRBV10-3	TRBJ2-1	TRBD2	CAISESVTSGRDEQFF	TGTGCCATCAGTGAGTCAGTGACTAGCGGGCGGGATGAGCAGTTCTTC
once	TRBV7-9	TRBJ2-7	TRBD1	CASSLATGQDSYEQYF	TGTGCCAGCAGCTTAGCGACGGGACAGGATTCCTACGAGCAGTACTTC
.	TRBV9	TRBJ2-7	TRBD2	CASSDPLAGGVAGEQYF	TGTGCCAGCAGCGACCCACTAGCGGGAGGTGTTGCGGGCGAGCAGTACTTC
.	TRBV30	TRBJ2-1	TRBD2	CAWSRAGGDSYNEQFF	TGTGCCTGGAGTCGGGCGGGAGGCGACTCCTACAATGAGCAGTTCTTC
.	TRBV11-2	TRBJ2-1	.	CASSFVYEQFF	TGTGCCAGCAGCTTTGTCTATGAGCAGTTCTTC
.	TRBV7-2	TRBJ2-1	TRBD2	CASSLDQLAGYNEQFF	TGTGCCAGCAGCTTAGATCAACTAGCGGGATACAATGAGCAGTTCTTC
.	TRBV7-9	TRBJ2-2	.	CASRGQSYASNTGELFF	TGTGCCAGCAGGGGGCAGTCCTATGCCTCGAACACCGGGGAGCTGTTTTTT
.	TRBV9	TRBJ1-1	.	CASSGGQINTEAFF	TGTGCCAGCAGCGGAGGACAGATTAACACTGAAGCTTTCTTT
.	TRBV5-1	TRBJ1-4	.	CASRVSRDEKLFF	TGCGCCAGCAGGGTCTCCCGGGATGAAAAACTGTTTTTT
.	TRBV19	TRBJ1-1	.	CASSIDGDSEAFF	TGTGCCAGTAGTATAGATGGGGACTCTGAAGCTTTCTTT